These T cell receptor beta chains were read from a single sample in a study of T cell responses to AZD1222 COVID-19 vaccine. This table comes from immunoSEQ multiplex PCR, and its TCRdb copy is limited to in-frame clones, with some not included. The sample yields tens of thousands of clones, approximately 90% seen once. Sequenced material: peripheral blood, taken 28 days after the second AZD1222 dose. All receptors come from an adult who received the AZD1222 COVID-19 vaccine. The CDR3 runs from the conserved cysteine through the conserved F or W. Clone size appears in some rows only: once, few, many, or a class for an expanded clone.

V gene	clone size	J gene	CDR3 protein
TRBV6-5	NA	TRBJ1-6	CASSRDGTVNSPLHF
TRBV7-9	NA	TRBJ2-1	CASSSRDRGRIDEQFF
TRBV11-3	NA	TRBJ2-4	CASSVPLAGGPSKNIQYF
TRBV4-1	NA	TRBJ2-1	CASSQVGTEQFF
TRBV30	NA	TRBJ2-3	CAWSVEGSTDTQYF
TRBV30	NA	TRBJ1-2	CAWSSGNYGYTF
TRBV6-4	NA	TRBJ2-1	CASSPGLAGSSYNEQFF
TRBV4-1	once	TRBJ1-1	CASRPGPSNTEAFF
TRBV5-4	NA	TRBJ2-3	CASSLDRKDTQYF
TRBV5-5	NA	TRBJ1-3	CASSLEGARGNTIYF
TRBV3-1/TRBV3-2	NA	TRBJ1-2	CASSQGGGNYGYTF
TRBV7-8	NA	TRBJ1-1	CASSPNIRILNTEAFF
TRBV27	NA	TRBJ2-5	CASSLSPSGGETQYF
TRBV28	once	TRBJ1-4	CASSSPRGAFGEKLFF
TRBV2	few	TRBJ2-5	CATPTMIAGVNQETQYF
TRBV5-6	NA	TRBJ2-7	CASSLDRGNEQYF
TRBV15	NA	TRBJ2-5	CATSSYGNSRSETQYF
TRBV27	NA	TRBJ1-4	CASRIRNGNEKLFF
TRBV5-1	medium-sized	TRBJ2-7	CASSLGVQGNYEQYF
TRBV19	once	TRBJ1-3	CASSSREAGNTIYF
TRBV9	once	TRBJ1-6	CASSVMVGSPLHF
TRBV7-9	NA	TRBJ1-4	CASTHPRDLGEKLFF
TRBV3-1/TRBV3-2	NA	TRBJ2-2	CASSPIGTGGIGELFF
TRBV11-3	NA	TRBJ2-3	CASSPGTSGRTDTQYF
TRBV5-6	few	TRBJ1-1	CASSLPGESTEAFF
TRBV27	NA	TRBJ2-1	CASSTAIVGEQFF
TRBV6-5	few	TRBJ1-1	CASSWGQNTEAFF
TRBV6-1	NA	TRBJ1-6	CASSEAHRLGATDNSPLHF
TRBV6-1	NA	TRBJ1-2	CASSERTGIYGYTF
TRBV29-1	NA	TRBJ2-2	CSVGRDTNTGELFF
TRBV18	few	TRBJ2-7	CASSPSGRVAEQYF
TRBV19	NA	TRBJ1-1	CASSIGQVNTEAFF
TRBV6-5	NA	TRBJ2-7	CASSFSNLYEQYF
TRBV19	NA	TRBJ1-2	CASNRDHYGYTF
TRBV2	few	TRBJ1-6	CASSADRGINSPLHF
TRBV6-5	few	TRBJ2-1	CASRGTGGIKWEQFF
TRBV13	NA	TRBJ2-1	CASSPLGLANNEQFF
TRBV2	NA	TRBJ2-1	CASSGVSGYNEQFF
TRBV24-1	NA	TRBJ2-3	CATSDFTSGSTDTQYF
TRBV7-2	NA	TRBJ1-1	CASSHLDSTTEAFF
TRBV4-3	NA	TRBJ2-7	CASSHSATGESYEQYF
TRBV24-1	few	TRBJ2-4	CATSERVGDIQYF
TRBV29-1	NA	TRBJ2-1	CSVTGGSYNEQFF
TRBV11-3	NA	TRBJ1-6	CASSLEELGGRAPLHF
TRBV27	NA	TRBJ1-2	CASSSLETANYGYTF
TRBV2	NA	TRBJ1-2	CASGTGSSYGYTF
TRBV5-4	NA	TRBJ2-5	CASSQMETQYF